These 25 T cell receptor beta chains came from one sample sequenced in a study of T cell changes during pregnancy in multiple sclerosis. Assay: immunoSEQ multiplex PCR; the TCRdb copy retains only in-frame clones and omits some. The top ten clones hold 2.2% of a sample with 70,000 to 100,000 clones, around 92% of them seen once. Sequenced material: peripheral blood, taken in the third trimester of pregnancy. The receptors stem from a female donor with multiple sclerosis, enrolled in a pregnancy study.

The V call is TRBV27, the J call TRBJ2-1, with TRBD2 identical over 8 bases. Germline V gene sequence: CDR1 MNHEY, CDR2 SMNVEV (reference sequence). This CDR3 has 13 residues. V lost 5 bases, J lost 8 bases, and 5 bases stayed unmatched. CDR3 coding DNA: TGTGCCAGCAGTCCCCCGACTAGCGATGAGCAGTTCTTC. Amino acid sequence: CASSPPTSDEQFF.

The chain employs TRBV30 and TRBJ1-1; D is uncertain. CDR1 GTSNPN and CDR2 SVGIG come from the germline V gene (reference sequence). The CDR3 is 13 residues long. Trimming took off 3 bases at V and 4 bases at J, with 12 bases between the two ends. The DNA of the CDR3 is TGTGCCTGGAGAGAGGTTGGCACCACTGAAGCTTTCTTT. Translating it yields CAWREVGTTEAFF.

The chain links TRBV2 to TRBJ1-4; 7 bases align to TRBD1. The V segment lost 1 base and the J segment 7 bases; nucleotides outside the gene matches: 6. CDR3 length: 15 amino acids. The germline CDR1 and CDR2 sequences are SNHLY and FYNNEI. The CDR3 spells CASSEGQGVFEKLFF. The CDR3 nucleotides read TGTGCCAGCAGTGAAGGGCAGGGGGTCTTTGAAAAACTGTTTTTT.

In this sample, this clone turned up once. The chain uses TRBV27 and TRBJ1-2; 8 bases line up with TRBD1. V lost 5 bases to trimming and J lost 1 base; unmatched junction nucleotides: 12. CDR3 size: 17 residues. CDR1 and CDR2 (germline): MNHEY, SMNVEV (reference sequence). The CDR3, as DNA: TGTGCCAGCAGTCACAGGACAGGGCCCATCAATAACTATGGCTACACCTTC. This translates into CASSHRTGPINNYGYTF.

The genes are TRBV7-9 and TRBJ1-3; D perhaps matches TRBD1 (5 bases). This CDR3 spans 14 amino acids. Germline values: CDR1 SEHNR, CDR2 FQNEAQ (reference sequence). V was trimmed by 6 bases and J by 1 base, leaving 10 bases between them. The CDR3 protein is CASRKQESGNTIYF. For the CDR3, the DNA is TGTGCCAGCAGGAAACAGGAATCTGGAAACACCATATATTTT. Filled out from reference TRBV7-9 and TRBJ1-3, the complete variable domain reads DTGVSQNPRHKITKRGQNVTFRCDPISEHNRLYWYRQTLGQGPEFLTYFQNEAQLEKSRLLSDRFSAERPKGSFSTLEIQRTEQGDSAMYLCASRKQESGNTIYFGEGSWLTVV.

The chain uses TRBV7-2 and TRBJ2-1, with 11 bases fitting TRBD2. Losses at the gene ends were 6 bases for V and 5 bases for J; bases not matched to a gene: 6. Per germline, CDR1 SGHTA and CDR2 FQGNSA. The CDR3 runs 15 residues. The CDR3, as DNA: TGTGCCAGCAGTTTCGGGACTAGCGGAGACAATGAGCAGTTCTTC. This codes for CASSFGTSGDNEQFF.

The V call is TRBV11-2, the J call TRBJ1-2; 8 bases are shared with TRBD1. J was trimmed by 7 bases and V by 1 base; bases with no gene match: 5. Germline CDR1 and CDR2: SGHAT and FQNNGV. The CDR3 runs to 14 residues. The CDR3 loop reads CASSLGTGTGGYTF. As DNA, the CDR3 is TGTGCCAGCAGCTTAGGGACAGGGACGGGTGGCTACACCTTC.

The V gene is TRBV28, the J gene TRBJ1-1, with D possibly matching TRBD1 (5 bases). The V end was cut by 9 bases, the J end by 8 bases, with 13 bases between. The CDR3 loop spans 11 amino acids. The V gene's germline CDR1 is MDHEN and CDR2 SYDVKM. The CDR3 region is CASGRRTEAFF. DNA for the CDR3: TGTGCCAGTGGGCGTAGGACAGAAGCTTTCTTT. Combining the CDR3 with reference TRBV28 and TRBJ1-1 gives the whole variable domain DVKVTQSSRYLVKRTGEKVFLECVQDMDHENMFWYRQDPGLGLRLIYFSYDVKMKEKGDIPEGYSVSREKKERFSLILESASTNQTSMYLCASGRRTEAFFGQGTRLTVV.

The chain is built from TRBV28 and TRBJ1-2; 10 bases match TRBD1. The CDR3 totals 17 residues. CDR1 MDHEN and CDR2 SYDVKM come from the germline V gene. The V and J ends lost 4 bases and 6 bases, in that order; junction bases with no gene match: 14. The chain's CDR3 is CASSSSLTGGNSDGYTF. The DNA of the CDR3 is TGTGCCAGCAGTTCTTCCCTGACAGGGGGCAACTCGGATGGCTACACCTTC.

This clone was observed a single time. The chain links TRBV7-8 to TRBJ2-7, with a weak D call TRBD2 (5 bases). This CDR3 has 13 amino acids. CDR1 and CDR2 from the germline V gene are SGHVS and FQNEAQ. V lost 3 bases to trimming and J lost 5 bases, with 11 bases between them. CDR3 residues: CASSFSVGDEQYF. The DNA for the CDR3 is TGTGCCAGCAGCTTTAGCGTCGGGGACGAGCAGTACTTC.

The V gene is TRBV18, the J gene TRBJ1-2; D might be TRBD1 (5 bases). The CDR3 has 14 residues. V shed 3 bases and J shed 4 bases, with 12 bases lying between them. The germline gives CDR1 KGHSH, CDR2 LQKENI. The CDR3, as DNA: TGTGCCAGCTCACCCGACCAGGGACTCTATGGCTACACCTTC. This sequence encodes CASSPDQGLYGYTF.

This chain connects TRBV29-1 to TRBJ2-7; 8 bases map to TRBD2. Looked up from germline, CDR1 is SQVTM and CDR2 is ANQGSEA. The CDR3 has 13 residues. J lost 0 bases, V lost 5 bases, and 3 bases had no gene match. The DNA for the CDR3 is TGCAGCGTTTTCAGCGGGAGCTCCTACGAGCAGTACTTC. As protein: CSVFSGSSYEQYF.

This clone has only one observation. The chain couples TRBV28 to TRBJ2-5, with 13 bases lining up with TRBD2. V was pared by 5 bases and J by 4 bases, with 4 bases of the junction left unmatched. Germline assignment: CDR1 MDHEN and CDR2 SYDVKM. The length of the CDR3 is 15 residues. In DNA, the CDR3 is TGTGCCAGCAGTGGACTAGCGGGAGCTGGAGAGACCCAGTACTTC. It specifies CASSGLAGAGETQYF.

The rearrangement uses TRBV6-6 and TRBJ2-2, with 13 bases aligning to TRBD2. The CDR3 covers 15 residues. Trimming took 6 bases from V and 10 from J; bases not matched to a gene: 8. Germline V lookup: CDR1 MNHNY, CDR2 SVGAGI (reference sequence). For the CDR3, the DNA is TGTGCCAGCAGATGGACTAGCGGGAGTTTCAAGGAGCTGTTTTTT. This translates into CASRWTSGSFKELFF.

The chain couples TRBV18 to TRBJ1-4; 10 bases are shared with TRBD1. The V and J ends lost 4 bases and 5 bases, in that order; junction bases with no gene match: 4. The CDR3 has 15 residues. The V gene's germline CDR1 is KGHSH and CDR2 LQKENI. CDR3: CASSRPTGGNEKLFF. The CDR3 DNA follows: TGTGCCAGCTCACGACCGACAGGGGGCAATGAAAAACTGTTTTTT.

The V and J genes are TRBV6-6 and TRBJ1-1; possible D gene TRBD1, 5 bases. The CDR3 is made up of 12 amino acids. CDR1 MNHNY and CDR2 SVGAGI come from the germline V gene (reference sequence). Trimming removed 5 bases at V and 6 bases at J, with 10 bases between. CDR3 DNA: TGTGCCAGCAGTCACGGGGGGGCTGAAGCTTTCTTT. It translates to CASSHGGAEAFF.

This chain joins TRBV6-5 and TRBJ1-1; no definite D call. From germline, CDR1 is MNHEY and CDR2 SVGAGI. The CDR3 totals 13 residues. Trimming removed 7 bases from V and 0 bases from J, with 9 bases in between. CDR3 region: CASTRRLNTEAFF. CDR3 nucleotide sequence: TGTGCCAGCACGAGGAGATTGAACACTGAAGCTTTCTTT.

CDR3 amino acids: CASSQKLSSGSYEQYF. CDR3 nucleotide sequence: TGTGCCAGCAGCCAAAAGTTGTCTAGCGGTTCCTACGAGCAGTACTTC. This rearrangement joins TRBV14 to TRBJ2-7; TRBD2 matches at 7 bases. Germline-derived CDR1 and CDR2 are SGHDN and FVKESK. This CDR3 comprises 16 residues. V lost 2 bases and J lost 1; bases outside the gene matches: 8. Full variable domain (rest looked up from reference TRBV14 and TRBJ2-7): EAGVTQFPSHSVIEKGQTVTLRCDPISGHDNLYWYRRVMGKEIKFLLHFVKESKQDESGMPNNRFLAERTGGTYSTLKVQPAELEDSGVYFCASSQKLSSGSYEQYFGPGTRLTVT.

V usage is TRBV28 and J usage is TRBJ2-1; the match to TRBD2 covers 12 bases. Germline loops: CDR1 MDHEN, CDR2 SYDVKM. The CDR3 covers 15 residues. Trimming at V came to 6 bases and at J to 7 bases, leaving 7 bases not matched to a gene. The CDR3 protein is CASRTLAGGRNEQFF. CDR3 nucleotides: TGTGCCAGCAGAACCCTAGCGGGAGGGCGGAATGAGCAGTTCTTC.

The chain has TRBV9 and TRBJ2-5; the match to TRBD2 covers 12 bases. Germline V gene data show CDR1 as SGDLS and CDR2 as YYNGEE. CDR3 length: 17 amino acids. After removal of 4 bases from V and 2 bases from J, the junction contained 9 bases not matched to a gene. This CDR3 is CASSTGLAGKGQETQYF. The CDR3 DNA reads TGTGCCAGCAGCACCGGACTAGCGGGGAAGGGGCAAGAGACCCAGTACTTC.

V gene TRBV27 combines with J gene TRBJ1-2, with D perhaps matching TRBD1 (5 bases). The CDR3 has 13 residues. V gave up 3 bases and J gave up 5 bases, with 10 bases separating them. Per the germline V gene, CDR1 is MNHEY and CDR2 is SMNVEV (reference sequence). The CDR3: CASSFSREYGYTF. In DNA form, the CDR3 reads TGTGCCAGCAGTTTCTCCAGGGAATATGGCTACACCTTC.

The rearrangement links TRBV6-6 to TRBJ1-4, with 8 positions matching TRBD1. CDR3 size: 14 residues. From germline, CDR1 is MNHNY and CDR2 SVGAGI (reference sequence). The trim removed 8 bases at V and 7 bases at J, leaving 9 bases unmatched. The CDR3 protein is CASRVGQGLEKLFF. CDR3 bases: TGTGCCAGCCGGGTAGGACAGGGCCTTGAAAAACTGTTTTTT.

The chain employs TRBV5-8 and TRBJ2-7, with TRBD1 identical over 12 bases. Losses at the gene ends were 0 bases for V and 5 bases for J; bases not matched to a gene: 6. The V gene's germline CDR1 is SGHTS and CDR2 YDEGEE. This CDR3 comprises 16 residues. The CDR3 here is CASSLGGQGAYDEQYF. DNA of the CDR3: TGTGCCAGCAGCTTGGGGGGACAGGGGGCGTACGACGAGCAGTACTTC.

This clone was observed a single time. This chain links TRBV30 with TRBJ2-2, with 8 bases aligning to TRBD1. V lost 4 bases, J lost 0 bases, and 7 bases stayed unmatched. CDR3 length: 16 amino acids. CDR1 and CDR2 (germline): GTSNPN, SVGIG (reference sequence). The CDR3 nucleotides are TGTGCCTGGACCCTCCAGGGACAGGCGAACACCGGGGAGCTGTTTTTT. Translating it yields CAWTLQGQANTGELFF. The whole variable domain, remainder taken from reference TRBV30 and TRBJ2-2, is SQTIHQWPATLVQPVGSPLSLECTVEGTSNPNLYWYRQAAGRGLQLLFYSVGIGQISSEVPQNLSASRPQDRQFILSSKKLLLSDSGFYLCAWTLQGQANTGELFFGEGSRLTVL.

The V gene is TRBV27, the J gene TRBJ1-2; perhaps TRBD1 as D (6 bases). V was cut by 2 bases and J by 4 bases, with 8 bases left in between. CDR1 is MNHEY, CDR2 SMNVEV, per germline (reference sequence). The CDR3 has 13 residues. This chain's CDR3 is CASSLSRGYGYTF. The CDR3 bases are TGTGCCAGCAGTTTAAGCAGGGGCTATGGCTACACCTTC.